The next 14 T cell receptor beta chains were all read from a single sample in a study of tumor-infiltrating lymphocytes in oesophageal squamous cell carcinoma. Using its own MiXCR run on the PCR reads, TCRdb lists one record per CDR3 protein. The sample has about 19,000 distinct CDR3 sequences; around two fifths are singletons. Source material: esophageal tumor tissue. These receptors came from a male donor with esophageal squamous cell carcinoma.

V gene TRBV7-6 combines with J gene TRBJ2-1; tentative D call: TRBD1 (7 bases). Germline loops: CDR1 SGHVS, CDR2 FNYEAQ. The CDR3 covers 16 residues. V lost 0 bases and J 4 bases, leaving 13 bases between the germline ends. CDR3 residues: CASSLAQGGEYNEQFF. The DNA for the CDR3 is TGTGCCAGCAGCTTAGCGCAGGGGGGTGAATACAATGAGCAGTTCTTC.

In its sample, this clonotype was seen many times. The chain combines TRBV2 with TRBJ2-3; TRBD2 agrees at 14 bases. CDR1 SNHLY and CDR2 FYNNEI come from the germline V gene. CDR3 length: 14 residues. Trimming cost V 10 bases and J 3 bases; bases outside gene matches: 3. As DNA, the CDR3 is TGTGCCATGGGGACTAGCGGGAGAACAGATACGCAGTATTTT. It is translated as CAMGTSGRTDTQYF.

The rearrangement joins TRBV12-3 or TRBV12-4 to TRBJ2-7, with D maybe TRBD1 (6 bases). TRBJ2-1 explains the end of the DNA better; the J call may be wrong. This CDR3 comprises 15 residues. The CDR3 DNA sequence: TGTGCCAGCAGTACAAAGGGGGTTTCCTACAATGAGCAGTTCTTC. Translation gives CASSTKGVSYNEQFF.

The chain couples TRBV7-2 to TRBJ2-5; D is perhaps TRBD2 (6 bases). The V and J ends lost 7 bases and 2 bases respectively, with 14 bases between them. The CDR3 runs 14 residues. Germline-derived CDR1 and CDR2 are SGHTA and FQGNSA. CDR3 loop: CASTKPRGQETQYF. The CDR3 nucleotides read TGTGCCAGCACAAAGCCGCGGGGACAAGAGACCCAGTACTTC.

The V gene is TRBV12-3 or TRBV12-4, the J gene TRBJ2-7; D may be TRBD2 (6 bases). The J call is uncertain, as TRBJ2-5 better fits the DNA end. The CDR3 spans 15 residues. CDR3 sequence: CASSLNGGGQETQYF. The CDR3 nucleotides read TGTGCCAGCAGTTTGAACGGGGGTGGACAAGAGACCCAGTACTTC.

This clonotype turned up a few times. The rearrangement joins TRBV7-9 to TRBJ2-1; possibly TRBD1 or TRBD2 for D (7 bases each). Trimming took off 2 bases at V and 4 bases at J, with 12 bases between the two ends. Looked up from germline, CDR1 is SEHNR and CDR2 is FQNEAQ (reference sequence). The CDR3 extends over 15 amino acids. The CDR3 DNA follows: TGTGCCAGCAGCTTACAGGGGGGGCAGTACAATGAGCAGTTCTTC. It codes for CASSLQGGQYNEQFF.

This clonotype was seen repeatedly, ten times or more. The chain combines TRBV6-1 with TRBJ2-1; D might be TRBD2 (7 bases). In germline, CDR1 is MNHNS, CDR2 SASEGT. Trimming removed 5 bases at V and 3 bases at J, with 17 bases between. CDR3 length: 16 residues. The CDR3 region is CASSYSGTSFYNEQFF. CDR3 DNA: TGTGCCAGCAGTTACAGCGGGACATCTTTCTACAATGAGCAGTTCTTC.

In this sample, this clonotype turned up a few times. The conserved closing phenylalanine or tryptophan is absent in this CDR3, likely reflecting a read error. The DNA is left out, because the CDR3 cannot be placed on it with certainty; the CDR3 is given as TCRdb lists it. V usage is TRBV10-3 and J usage is TRBJ2-7. Inclusive of both ends, the CDR3 amounts to 16 amino acids. The V gene's germline CDR1 is ENHRY and CDR2 SYGVKD. The CDR3 protein is CAISEKTPPHGYTFGS.

The chain uses TRBV7-8 and TRBJ2-7; the match to TRBD1 covers 10 bases. The DNA matches TRBJ2-5 better at its end, which makes the J call doubtful. The germline CDR1 and CDR2 sequences are SGHVS and FQNEAQ. The CDR3 is 17 amino acids. CDR3 nucleotide sequence: TGTGCCAGCAGCTCCCCCTCGACAGGGGGCACTCGAGGGACCCAGTACTTC. Its translation is CASSSPSTGGTRGTQYF.

The chain links TRBV7-3 to TRBJ2-5; a weak D match, TRBD2 (6 bases). The CDR3 extends over 10 amino acids. From germline, CDR1 is SGHTA and CDR2 FQGTGA. V was cut by 8 bases and J by 13 bases, with 14 bases left in between. The CDR3 DNA follows: TGTGCCAGCTTCCGCGGGGAGCTGTACTTC. It specifies CASFRGELYF.

Comments on this clonotype: One end of the junction varies from germline; a read error may be responsible. This chain connects TRBV6-1 to TRBJ1-6, with D possibly matching TRBD1 (6 bases). Germline V gives CDR1 MNHNS, CDR2 SASEGT. The CDR3 extends over 15 amino acids. CDR3 nucleotides: TGTGCCAGCAGTGACTCCGGGACATCAAATTCACCCCTCCACTTC. Its protein is CASSDSGTSNSPLHF.

This clonotype was observed many times. The chain carries TRBV6-1 and TRBJ2-7; D tentatively reads TRBD1 or TRBD2 (5 bases each). V lost 6 bases and J 4 bases, leaving 13 bases between the germline ends. The germline V gene has CDR1 MNHNS and CDR2 SASEGT. This CDR3 contains 13 residues. DNA for the CDR3: TGTGCCAGCAGGTACGGGAAGGGGTACGAGCAGTACTTC. Residues: CASRYGKGYEQYF.

Many counts were recorded for this clonotype. The V gene is TRBV7-9, the J gene TRBJ2-1; 14 bases are a match to TRBD2. CDR1 is SEHNR and CDR2 is FQNEAQ in the germline V gene (reference sequence). CDR3 length equals 16 residues. V was clipped by 5 bases and J by 9 bases; unmatched bases: 9. The CDR3 loop reads CASSPRTSGRNVEQFF. For the CDR3, the DNA is TGTGCCAGCAGCCCGCGGACTAGCGGGAGGAATGTTGAGCAGTTCTTC.

As to this clonotype: This may be a read error: a much more frequent sequence differs by one nucleotide. The chain joins TRBV12-3 or TRBV12-4 to TRBJ2-5; either TRBD1 or TRBD2 may supply D (5 bases each). This CDR3 region has 15 residues. Trimming removed 8 bases at V and 11 bases at J, with 27 bases between. The CDR3 here is CASCTSGTSHNEQYF. CDR3 sequence (DNA): TGTGCCAGCTGCACTTCGGGGACCTCCCACAATGAGCAGTACTTC.